The subject of this entry is one T cell receptor beta chain. What it recognizes is unknown. A clone one base away is much larger, so this may be a read error. Trimming removed 5 bases at V and 6 bases at J, with 17 bases between. Germline CDR1 is SGHTA and CDR2 is FQGNSA. CDR3 length equals 15 residues. This record belongs to a study of T cells in Graves' hyperthyroidism and ophthalmopathy. Looking at the study overall: Peripheral blood draws took place at initial diagnosis, ahead of any treatment. Study findings and constraints: The model's output predicted ophthalmopathy at a median of about 5.9 months prior to onset. Stable hyperthyroidism was separated from ophthalmopathy by a model based on 13 V-J features.

The investigators amplified TCR beta CDR3 regions from RNA transcripts. Researchers ran a first-round RT-PCR on the TCR CDR3 using the HTBI primer set. A single record per CDR3 protein comes from TCRdb applying MiXCR to the multiplex PCR reads. The sample lists roughly 840,000 distinct CDR3 sequences; roughly 37% were seen once. The clonotype comes from a young man with Graves' hyperthyroidism. The source material was blood. V gene TRBV7-2 combines with J gene TRBJ1-5, with D maybe TRBD1 (6 bases). The CDR3 bases are TGTGCCAGCAGCGTAATAGGGGCAGGGGTTCAGCCCCAGCATTTT. It codes for CASSVIGAGVQPQHF.